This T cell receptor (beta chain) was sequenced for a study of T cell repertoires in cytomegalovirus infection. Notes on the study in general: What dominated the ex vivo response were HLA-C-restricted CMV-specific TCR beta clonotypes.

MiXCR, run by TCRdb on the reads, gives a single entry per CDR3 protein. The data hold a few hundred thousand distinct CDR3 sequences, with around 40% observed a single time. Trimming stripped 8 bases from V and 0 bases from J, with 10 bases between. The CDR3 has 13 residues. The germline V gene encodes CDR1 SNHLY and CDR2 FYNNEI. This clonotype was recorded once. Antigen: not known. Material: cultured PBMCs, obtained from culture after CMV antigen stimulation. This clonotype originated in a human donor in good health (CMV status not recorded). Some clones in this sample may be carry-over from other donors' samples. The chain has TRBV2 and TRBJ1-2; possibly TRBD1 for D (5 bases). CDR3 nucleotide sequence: TGTGCCAGCGGGGCAGAAGCTAACTATGGCTACACCTTC. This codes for CASGAEANYGYTF.